The rows below give T cell receptor beta chains drawn from one sample of a study of a mutant IDH1 vaccine in newly diagnosed glioma. These receptors' antigens are unknown. Libraries were prepared by immunoSEQ multiplex PCR; TCRdb keeps only in-frame clonotypes and omits some of them. The sample yields tens of thousands of clones, around 82% seen once. Specimen: PBMCs, collected from a glioma patient whose treatment included an IDH1 peptide vaccine. Receptor source: a woman aged 18-35 years with glioma. Some clones in this sample may be carry-over from other donors' samples. Each CDR3 is given with its conserved first and last residue. Each record gives: V gene, clone size, CDR3 length, J gene, D gene, CDR3 protein, CDR3 DNA. The D gene is left open where the match is weak. Rows may omit the clone size; those that give it use once, few, many or a size class.

TRBV5-1	.	14	TRBJ2-1	TRBD2	CASSSPGLANEQFF	TGCGCCAGCAGCTCACCGGGACTAGCAAATGAGCAGTTCTTC
TRBV5-4	few	15	TRBJ2-7	.	CASSPPEALTGEQYF	TGTGCCAGCAGCCCCCCAGAGGCTTTAACGGGCGAGCAGTACTTC
TRBV6-6	.	13	TRBJ2-2	.	CASSYEGTGELFF	TGTGCCAGCAGTTACGAGGGCACCGGGGAGCTGTTTTTT
TRBV28	few	15	TRBJ2-7	.	CASSPRTPSPYEQYF	TGTGCCAGCAGTCCCCGGACACCAAGCCCCTACGAGCAGTACTTC
TRBV7-9	.	13	TRBJ1-4	.	CASSFGEGGKLFF	TGTGCCAGCAGCTTTGGCGAAGGAGGAAAACTGTTTTTT
TRBV6-5	.	12	TRBJ2-1	.	CASSSLTNEQFF	TGTGCCAGCAGTAGTCTTACGAATGAGCAGTTCTTC
TRBV10-3	.	14	TRBJ1-2	.	CAISGGGGTIPAAF	TGTGCCATCAGTGGGGGAGGGGGAACTATTCCGGCCGCCTTC
TRBV29-1	.	11	TRBJ1-2	.	CSVDWRYGYTF	TGCAGCGTTGACTGGCGCTATGGCTACACCTTC
TRBV7-2	.	15	TRBJ1-2	TRBD1	CASSRPGQLNYGYTF	TGTGCCAGCAGCAGACCGGGACAGCTGAACTATGGCTACACCTTC
TRBV4-3	.	13	TRBJ2-3	.	CASSQDLPDTQYF	TGCGCCAGCAGCCAAGATTTGCCCGATACGCAGTATTTT
TRBV10-3	.	14	TRBJ1-5	TRBD1	CAISVGQSNQPQHF	TGTGCCATCAGTGTGGGACAGTCCAATCAGCCCCAGCATTTT
TRBV4-2	.	13	TRBJ1-2	.	CASSQDRDYGYTF	TGTGCCAGCAGCCAAGATCGGGACTATGGCTACACCTTC
TRBV2	.	15	TRBJ1-1	.	CASSPKTGLTTEAFF	TGTGCCAGCAGCCCCAAGACAGGCCTTACCACTGAAGCTTTCTTT
TRBV7-9	.	14	TRBJ2-3	TRBD2	CASRLGGDTDTQYF	TGTGCCAGCAGGCTTGGGGGGGACACAGATACGCAGTATTTT
TRBV10-2	few	14	TRBJ2-7	TRBD1	CASSERTGFYEQYF	TGCGCCAGCAGTGAAAGGACAGGATTCTACGAGCAGTACTTC
TRBV7-2	few	13	TRBJ1-2	.	CASSTGRGAGYTF	TGTGCCAGCAGCACCGGGAGGGGGGCTGGCTACACCTTC
TRBV6-5	.	14	TRBJ2-5	.	CASSYSDGRETQYF	TGTGCCAGCAGTTACTCGGACGGACGGGAGACCCAGTACTTC
TRBV9	.	16	TRBJ2-2	.	CASSVEASVYTGELFF	TGTGCCAGCAGCGTAGAGGCTAGCGTTTACACCGGGGAGCTGTTTTTT
TRBV5-6	.	14	TRBJ2-7	.	CASSSTGASYEQYF	TGTGCCAGCAGCTCCACCGGGGCCTCCTACGAGCAGTACTTC
TRBV6-6	.	15	TRBJ1-4	TRBD1	CASSYLTGANEKLFF	TGTGCCAGCAGTTACCTGACAGGGGCTAATGAAAAACTGTTTTTT
TRBV21-1	.	15	TRBJ1-5	.	CASSIPGQGNKPQHF	TGTGCCAGCAGCATCCCGGGACAGGGGAATAAGCCCCAGCATTTT
TRBV4-2	.	15	TRBJ2-7	TRBD2	CASSQAASGRYEQYF	TGTGCCAGCAGCCAAGCGGCTAGCGGGAGATACGAGCAGTACTTC
TRBV9	.	16	TRBJ2-7	.	CASSVSGDLLAYEQYF	TGTGCCAGCAGCGTTTCCGGGGACCTACTAGCCTACGAGCAGTACTTC
TRBV14	.	13	TRBJ1-1	.	CASSQPVGLEAFF	TGTGCCAGCAGCCAGCCGGTTGGACTTGAAGCTTTCTTT
TRBV5-1	.	16	TRBJ1-2	TRBD1	CASSLEFGTGAYGYTF	TGCGCCAGCAGCTTGGAATTTGGGACAGGGGCCTATGGCTACACCTTC
TRBV19	.	14	TRBJ1-2	.	CASTTQSRNYGYTF	TGTGCCAGTACCACCCAAAGTAGAAACTATGGCTACACCTTC
TRBV10-3	.	16	TRBJ1-2	TRBD1	CAISESRQGANYGYTF	TGTGCCATCAGTGAGTCAAGACAGGGGGCTAACTATGGCTACACCTTC
TRBV5-1	once	15	TRBJ2-1	TRBD2	CASSFTGTRGNEQFF	TGCGCCAGCAGCTTTACCGGGACTAGAGGCAATGAGCAGTTCTTC
TRBV6-1	.	12	TRBJ1-2	.	CASSEGGYGYTF	TGTGCCAGCAGTGAAGGGGGCTATGGCTACACCTTC
TRBV4-1	.	14	TRBJ2-2	.	CASSQGWGSGELFF	TGCGCCAGCAGCCAAGGTTGGGGTTCCGGGGAGCTGTTTTTT
TRBV12-5	.	15	TRBJ1-5	.	CASASAGPGDQPQHF	TGTGCTAGTGCTTCGGCGGGGCCGGGGGATCAGCCCCAGCATTTT
TRBV4-3	few	13	TRBJ1-2	.	CASSQVAGNGYTF	TGCGCCAGCAGCCAAGTGGCAGGGAATGGCTACACCTTC
TRBV5-1	.	15	TRBJ2-1	TRBD2	CASSLGLAANNEQFF	TGCGCCAGCAGCTTGGGCCTAGCGGCAAACAATGAGCAGTTCTTC
TRBV4-3	.	15	TRBJ1-2	.	CASSQDRGDPYGYTF	TGCGCCAGCAGCCAAGATCGGGGGGACCCTTATGGCTACACCTTC
TRBV7-2	.	15	TRBJ2-7	.	CASSSGGQAYYEQYF	TGTGCCAGCAGCTCGGGGGGACAGGCGTACTACGAGCAGTACTTC
TRBV5-4	.	13	TRBJ2-7	.	CASSPGVGDEQYF	TGTGCCAGCAGCCCGGGGGTCGGAGACGAGCAGTACTTC
TRBV7-6	.	15	TRBJ2-3	.	CASSWGDSSQDTQYF	TGTGCCAGCAGCTGGGGGGACAGCTCACAAGATACGCAGTATTTT